The entry below describes one T cell receptor (beta chain). These data belong to a study of blood T cell repertoires in COVID-19. Study-wide context: The cDNA or gDNA used as material had been derived from T cells, B-cell-depleted T cells, or PBMCs.

The age range of participants was about 18 to 90 years, with residence in about 25 US areas. In the source study's methods: Scientists estimated how many nucleated cells there were by amplifying reference gene primers. Assay used: immunoSEQ multiplex PCR; TCRdb lists only in-frame clones, some missing. V and J calls and clone size are copied from that table; D and trimming were computed from the DNA. The data contain roughly 250,000 clones, 83% of them singletons. This receptor was identified in a middle-aged woman who had been exposed to COVID-19. Sequenced sample: PBMCs or T cells enriched from blood (not recorded which).

CDR3 region: CARSRGQGDTGELFF. The DNA of the CDR3 is TGTGCCAGATCCCGTGGACAGGGGGACACCGGGGAGCTGTTTTTT. The J gene is TRBJ2-2, the V gene TRBV7-9, with TRBD1 matching over 10 bases. Trimming cost V 9 bases and J 3 bases; bases outside gene matches: 7. This CDR3 spans 15 amino acids. CDR1 is SEHNR and CDR2 is FQNEAQ in the germline V gene (reference sequence). The variable domain in full, with the rest retrieved from reference TRBV7-9 and TRBJ2-2, is DTGVSQNPRHKITKRGQNVTFRCDPISEHNRLYWYRQTLGQGPEFLTYFQNEAQLEKSRLLSDRFSAERPKGSFSTLEIQRTEQGDSAMYLCARSRGQGDTGELFFGEGSRLTVL.